These T cell receptor beta chains were read from a single sample in a study of cytomegalovirus exposure and HLA in healthy donors. TCRdb's copy holds only in-frame clones and misses some; the assay was immunoSEQ multiplex PCR. The sample contains 85,000 to 120,000 clones, 70% to 80% of which appear only once. Sequencing was done on a sample of PBMCs. The source is a female donor in good health and CMV-seronegative. Both conserved end residues are part of each CDR3. A D gene is named only where the DNA matches it firmly. A clone size is listed for some rows: how often the clone was seen (once, few, many), or a class if it is expanded.

d_call	v_call	clone_size	j_call	cdr3_aa	cdr3_nt
.	TRBV5-1	.	TRBJ2-7	CASSLVSARGSYEQYF	TGCGCCAGCAGCTTGGTATCGGCTAGGGGTAGCTACGAGCAGTACTTC
TRBD2	TRBV7-2	.	TRBJ2-1	CASSLVASGRDEQFF	TGTGCCAGCAGCTTAGTGGCTAGCGGGAGGGATGAGCAGTTCTTC
TRBD1	TRBV28	once	TRBJ1-2	CASTGTGRGGYTF	TGTGCCAGCACCGGGACAGGGCGAGGCGGCTACACCTTC
.	TRBV9	few	TRBJ1-1	CASSSRHLGADTEAFF	TGTGCCAGCAGCTCCAGACATCTGGGGGCGGACACTGAAGCTTTCTTT
TRBD1	TRBV9	.	TRBJ1-2	CASSVTPGQGDYGYTF	TGTGCCAGCAGCGTAACACCGGGACAGGGGGACTATGGCTACACCTTC
.	TRBV13	.	TRBJ2-1	CASSSAGHREQFF	TGTGCCAGCAGCTCCGCGGGTCACCGTGAGCAGTTCTTC
TRBD2	TRBV10-3	.	TRBJ2-1	CAIGTSGRDYNEQFF	TGTGCCATCGGAACTAGCGGGAGGGACTACAATGAGCAGTTCTTC
TRBD1	TRBV7-2	.	TRBJ2-1	CASSLTGEPPEQFF	TGTGCCAGCAGCTTGACAGGGGAGCCGCCTGAGCAGTTCTTC
TRBD2	TRBV5-1	.	TRBJ2-1	CASSTRLAGGYNEQFF	TGCGCCAGCAGCACCCGACTAGCGGGGGGATACAATGAGCAGTTCTTC
.	TRBV7-9	medium-sized	TRBJ1-1	CASSRGEAFF	TGTGCCAGCAGTCGTGGGGAGGCTTTCTTT
TRBD1	TRBV5-4	.	TRBJ1-2	CASSQDDRGPANYGYTF	TGTGCCAGCAGCCAGGACGACAGGGGGCCTGCTAACTATGGCTACACCTTC
TRBD2	TRBV5-1	.	TRBJ2-5	CASSLERLAGLGETQYF	TGCGCCAGCAGCTTGGAGCGGCTAGCGGGATTGGGGGAGACCCAGTACTTC
TRBD1	TRBV4-1	few	TRBJ2-3	CASSQDGTGVDRTDTQYF	TGCGCCAGCAGCCAAGATGGAACAGGGGTAGATCGCACAGATACGCAGTATTTT
TRBD1	TRBV6-5	.	TRBJ1-1	CASWDRLMNTEAFF	TGTGCCAGCTGGGACAGACTCATGAACACTGAAGCTTTCTTT
TRBD1	TRBV2	few	TRBJ2-5	CASTLGTGETQYF	TGTGCCAGCACACTGGGGACAGGGGAGACCCAGTACTTC
.	TRBV9	few	TRBJ2-7	CASSVDPTAHEQYF	TGTGCCAGCAGCGTAGACCCGACTGCCCACGAGCAGTACTTC
TRBD1	TRBV5-1	.	TRBJ2-5	CASSLGPTGGGQETQYF	TGCGCCAGCAGCTTAGGGCCGACAGGGGGTGGTCAAGAGACCCAGTACTTC
TRBD2	TRBV11-2	.	TRBJ2-1	CASSFRTSYNEQFF	TGTGCCAGCAGCTTCCGGACTAGTTACAATGAGCAGTTCTTC
TRBD2	TRBV7-2	.	TRBJ2-3	CASSLVTSGLADTQYF	TGTGCCAGCAGCTTAGTTACTAGCGGCCTCGCAGATACGCAGTATTTT
.	TRBV19	.	TRBJ1-3	CASSISPSSGNTIYF	TGTGCCAGTAGTATATCACCGAGCTCTGGAAACACCATATATTTT
TRBD2	TRBV2	.	TRBJ2-3	CASSEEGPGLAGYTDTQYF	TGTGCCAGCAGTGAAGAGGGTCCCGGACTAGCGGGATACACAGATACGCAGTATTTT
.	TRBV30	.	TRBJ1-1	CAWQNSGAEAFF	TGTGCCTGGCAAAACTCAGGGGCTGAAGCTTTCTTT
.	TRBV6-5	.	TRBJ2-2	CASSYGTLTGELFF	TGTGCCAGCAGTTACGGGACACTAACCGGGGAGCTGTTTTTT
TRBD2	TRBV10-1	few	TRBJ2-7	CASSDGGAIYEQYF	TGCGCCAGCAGTGACGGGGGGGCGATCTACGAGCAGTACTTC
.	TRBV5-1	.	TRBJ2-3	CASTAVSGRVQYF	TGCGCCAGCACCGCGGTAAGCGGGCGGGTGCAGTATTTT
TRBD1	TRBV6-1	.	TRBJ1-5	CASAGQGGGNQPQHF	TGTGCCAGCGCAGGACAGGGAGGTGGCAATCAGCCCCAGCATTTT
TRBD1	TRBV28	.	TRBJ1-1	CASTPEGARVNTEAFF	TGTGCCAGCACCCCCGAGGGGGCCAGGGTGAACACTGAAGCTTTCTTT
.	TRBV4-2	.	TRBJ2-1	CASSQDIRGSYNEQFF	TGTGCCAGCAGCCAAGATATCAGGGGCTCCTACAATGAGCAGTTCTTC
.	TRBV27	.	TRBJ2-5	CASSFRSLAGLTLHF	TGTGCCAGCAGTTTTCGGTCGTTGGCGGGTCTTACATTACACTTC